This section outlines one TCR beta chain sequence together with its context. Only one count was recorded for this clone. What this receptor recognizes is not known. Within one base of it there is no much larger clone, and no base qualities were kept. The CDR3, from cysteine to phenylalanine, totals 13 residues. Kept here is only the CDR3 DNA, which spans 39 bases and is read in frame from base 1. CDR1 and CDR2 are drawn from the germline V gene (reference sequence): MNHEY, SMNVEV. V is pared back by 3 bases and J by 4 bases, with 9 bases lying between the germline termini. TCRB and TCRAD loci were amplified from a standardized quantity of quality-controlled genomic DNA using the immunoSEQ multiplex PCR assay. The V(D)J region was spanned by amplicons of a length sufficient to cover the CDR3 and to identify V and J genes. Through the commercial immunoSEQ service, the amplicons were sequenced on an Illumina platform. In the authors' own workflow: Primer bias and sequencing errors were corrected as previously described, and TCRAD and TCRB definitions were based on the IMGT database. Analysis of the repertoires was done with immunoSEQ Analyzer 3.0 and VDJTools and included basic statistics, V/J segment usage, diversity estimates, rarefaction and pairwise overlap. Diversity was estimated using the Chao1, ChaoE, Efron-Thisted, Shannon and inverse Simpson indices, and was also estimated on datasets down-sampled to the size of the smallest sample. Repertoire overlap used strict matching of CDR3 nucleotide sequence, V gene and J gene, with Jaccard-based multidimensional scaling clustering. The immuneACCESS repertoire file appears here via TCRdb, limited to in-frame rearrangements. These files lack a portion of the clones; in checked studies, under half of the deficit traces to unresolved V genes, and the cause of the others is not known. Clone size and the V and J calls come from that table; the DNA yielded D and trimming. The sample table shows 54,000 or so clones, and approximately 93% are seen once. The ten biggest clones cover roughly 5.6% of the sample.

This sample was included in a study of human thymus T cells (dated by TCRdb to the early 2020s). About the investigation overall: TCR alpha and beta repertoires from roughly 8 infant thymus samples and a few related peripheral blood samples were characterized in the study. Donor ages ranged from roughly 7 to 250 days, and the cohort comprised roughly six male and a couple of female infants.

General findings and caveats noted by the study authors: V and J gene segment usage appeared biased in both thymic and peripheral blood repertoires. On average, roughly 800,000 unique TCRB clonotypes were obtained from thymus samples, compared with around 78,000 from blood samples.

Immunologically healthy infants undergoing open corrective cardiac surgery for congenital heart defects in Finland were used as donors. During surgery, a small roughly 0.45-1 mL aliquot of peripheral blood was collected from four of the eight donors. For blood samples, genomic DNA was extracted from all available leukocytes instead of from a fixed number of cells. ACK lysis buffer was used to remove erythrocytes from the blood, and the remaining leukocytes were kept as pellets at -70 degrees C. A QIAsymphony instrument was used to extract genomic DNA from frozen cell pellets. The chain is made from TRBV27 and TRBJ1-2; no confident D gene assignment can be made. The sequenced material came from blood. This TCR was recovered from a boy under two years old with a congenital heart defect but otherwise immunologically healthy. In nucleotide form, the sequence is TGTGCCAGCAGTTTCGGACGGCTCTATGGCTACACCTTC. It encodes CASSFGRLYGYTF.